The rows below give T cell receptor beta chains drawn from one sample of a study of Ad26.COV2.S vaccination and SARS-CoV-2 variants. Clones were read by immunoSEQ multiplex PCR, and TCRdb kept only the in-frame ones, dropping some. The table records some 640,000 clones, around 90% of them present only once. The sequences come from peripheral blood, collected in a trial of Ad26.COV2.S vaccine versus placebo. Receptors were obtained from a person between 18 and 65 years old who received the Ad26.COV2.S COVID-19 vaccine or a placebo. Each CDR3 is given with its conserved first and last residue. The D gene is left open where the match is weak. Expanded clones are given a class, and other clones once, few, many or no size at all.

V gene	J gene	clone size	D gene	CDR3 DNA	CDR3 protein
TRBV19	TRBJ2-7	-	TRBD2	TGTGCCAGTAGCATTAGCGGGGCTGCCTCCTACGAGCAGTACTTC	CASSISGAASYEQYF
TRBV7-9	TRBJ1-4	-	-	TGTGCCAGCAGCTTCATGGGGGCCACTAATGAAAAACTGTTTTTT	CASSFMGATNEKLFF
TRBV19	TRBJ1-2	-	-	TGTGCCAGTAGTATGAAGGGTATCAACTATGGCTACACCTTC	CASSMKGINYGYTF
TRBV19	TRBJ2-5	-	TRBD2	TGTGCCAGTAGTATAGGAGCGGGGGGGCTTTTAGGAGAGACCCAGTACTTC	CASSIGAGGLLGETQYF
TRBV2	TRBJ2-7	-	-	TGTGCCAGCAGTGAAGCGTTGCGGGACGAGCAGTACTTC	CASSEALRDEQYF
TRBV5-1	TRBJ1-5	-	-	TGCGCCAGCAGCTTGGGGCTAAATCAGCCCCAGCATTTT	CASSLGLNQPQHF
TRBV5-6	TRBJ1-6	-	-	TGTGCCTCCAGAGGGGGGCTCTCCTATAATTCACCCCTCCACTTT	CASRGGLSYNSPLHF
TRBV6-5	TRBJ1-5	-	TRBD1	TGTGCCAGCAGTAGTAGCGGAGGGCAGGGGGTGTCCCAGCATTTT	CASSSSGGQGVSQHF
TRBV7-6	TRBJ1-1	-	-	TGTGCCAGCAGCTTAGGTGGGACTTTGAACACTGAAGCTTTCTTT	CASSLGGTLNTEAFF
TRBV3-1/TRBV3-2	TRBJ2-7	-	-	TGTGCCAGCAGCCAAGGGCATCAGGGAGAGCAGTACTTC	CASSQGHQGEQYF
TRBV6-5	TRBJ2-3	-	-	TGTGCCAGCAGTTACGCCTTTTCCACAGATACGCAGTATTTT	CASSYAFSTDTQYF
TRBV5-1	TRBJ1-3	-	-	TGCGCCAGCAGCTTAAGGCCCCTGGGTGTCTACCAGGGAAACACCATATATTTT	CASSLRPLGVYQGNTIYF
TRBV19	TRBJ2-6	-	-	TGTGCCAGTAGCCCCCAGGGATCTGGGGCCAACGTCCTGACTTTC	CASSPQGSGANVLTF
TRBV4-2	TRBJ2-7	-	TRBD2	TGTGCCAGCAGCCAAGTCGGGACTAGCGGAAGCTCCTACGAGCAGTACTTC	CASSQVGTSGSSYEQYF
TRBV28	TRBJ1-4	-	TRBD1	TGTGCCAGCAGCCATGACGGGACAGGGAATGAAAAACTGTTTTTT	CASSHDGTGNEKLFF
TRBV7-9	TRBJ2-1	once	TRBD2	TGTGCCAGCAGCTTAGCGGGTTATGCGGGGGGAGGTGTTTTCTTC	CASSLAGYAGGGVFF
TRBV6-5	TRBJ2-7	-	TRBD1	TGTGCCAGCAGCCGGGACAGGAGCTCCTACGAGCAGTACTTC	CASSRDRSSYEQYF
TRBV5-1	TRBJ1-1	-	-	TGCGCCAGCAGGTCCCGGGTCGTGAACACTGAAGCTTTCTTT	CASRSRVVNTEAFF
TRBV11-2	TRBJ2-1	-	-	TGTGCCAGCAGCTTCCGCTTTAGTAGTCTCAATGAGCAGTTCTTC	CASSFRFSSLNEQFF
TRBV18	TRBJ2-7	-	-	TGTGCCAGCTCACCAGACCTCAGCTCCTACGAGCAGTACTTC	CASSPDLSSYEQYF
TRBV9	TRBJ1-2	-	-	TGTGCCAGCAGCGTAGACGGCAGCACCCGCTATGGCTACACCTTC	CASSVDGSTRYGYTF
TRBV18	TRBJ2-7	-	TRBD1	TGTGCCAGCTCCCTGGACAGGGTGCCCTACGAGCAGTACTTC	CASSLDRVPYEQYF
TRBV6-2/TRBV6-3	TRBJ2-1	-	TRBD2	TGTGCCAGCAGCCCGGGGAGCGGGAGGCCCTACAATGAGCAGTTCTTC	CASSPGSGRPYNEQFF
TRBV5-1	TRBJ1-6	-	-	TGCGCCAGCAGCTTACTAGACAGGACTGGGGCGTTTTCACCCCTCCACTTT	CASSLLDRTGAFSPLHF
TRBV7-2	TRBJ2-7	-	TRBD2	TGTGCCAGCAGCCCTAGCGGGGGGGCCTTTGGCGAGCAGTACTTC	CASSPSGGAFGEQYF
TRBV20-1	TRBJ2-3	-	TRBD2	TGCAGTGCTAGTGTGCCTAGCGGGGGCACAGATACGCAGTATTTT	CSASVPSGGTDTQYF
TRBV5-1	TRBJ2-5	-	-	TGCGCCAGCAGCCCCCGCCCCTTAAAAGAGACCCAGTACTTC	CASSPRPLKETQYF
TRBV7-8	TRBJ2-1	-	-	TGTGCCAGCAGCTTAGCGGGCGGGACTTCCTACAATGAGCAGTTCTTC	CASSLAGGTSYNEQFF
TRBV3-1/TRBV3-2	TRBJ2-7	-	TRBD2	TGTGCCAGCAGGCGGCCGGGAGGGAGAGGCCTTCGAGAATACCCCCACCAAGGCTACGAGCAGTACTTC	CASRRPGGRGLREYPHQGYEQYF
TRBV6-5	TRBJ1-5	-	-	TGTGCCAGCAGTTACTCGTGGGGGAGCAATCAGCCCCAGCATTTT	CASSYSWGSNQPQHF
TRBV6-5	TRBJ2-5	-	-	TGTGCCAGCAGACCACAAGAGACCCAGTACTTC	CASRPQETQYF
TRBV4-3	TRBJ1-5	once	TRBD1	TGCGCCAGCAGCCAAGATGTCAACGGACAGGGTTGGAATCAGCCCCAGCATTTT	CASSQDVNGQGWNQPQHF
TRBV6-2/TRBV6-3	TRBJ1-2	-	TRBD1	TGTGCCAGCAGTCCCGGACAGGCGAGGGGCTACACCTTC	CASSPGQARGYTF
TRBV7-3	TRBJ2-1	-	TRBD2	TGTGCCAGCAGCCCGGGACTAGTAAACAATGAGCAGTTCTTC	CASSPGLVNNEQFF
TRBV7-9	TRBJ2-1	-	-	TGTGCCAGCAGCCTCGACGGGGTCCTTACAAGCAATGAGCAGTTCTTC	CASSLDGVLTSNEQFF
TRBV10-1	TRBJ1-2	few	-	TGCGCCAGCTGGGATAATTTCTATGGCTACACCTTC	CASWDNFYGYTF
TRBV24-1	TRBJ2-3	-	-	TGTGCCACCAGTGATCGAGAGCGGGTTGTCACAGATACGCAGTATTTT	CATSDRERVVTDTQYF
TRBV10-2	TRBJ1-1	-	-	TGCGCCAGCAGAGCAGCGATGAACACTGAAGCTTTCTTT	CASRAAMNTEAFF
TRBV3-1/TRBV3-2	TRBJ2-1	once	TRBD1	TGTGCCAGCAGCCCTGGAAGACCCGGGACAGACAATGAGCAGTTCTTC	CASSPGRPGTDNEQFF
TRBV12-3/TRBV12-4	TRBJ1-1	-	TRBD1	TGTGCCAGCAGTTTATGGGGACAGCTTGAAGCTTTCTTT	CASSLWGQLEAFF
TRBV5-1	TRBJ2-7	few	TRBD1	TGCGCCAGCAGCTCGACAGGGGTTGTCTACGAGCAGTACTTC	CASSSTGVVYEQYF
TRBV27	TRBJ2-1	-	TRBD2	TGTGCCAGCAGTTCCTGGGGGGGAACAGGCAATGAGCAGTTCTTC	CASSSWGGTGNEQFF
TRBV7-9	TRBJ1-1	-	-	TGTGCCAGCAGCTTAGGGGTGACTGAAGCTTTCTTT	CASSLGVTEAFF
TRBV10-3	TRBJ1-2	-	-	TGTGCCATCAGTGAGGGCAGGGGCAACTATGGCTACACCTTC	CAISEGRGNYGYTF
TRBV9	TRBJ1-4	-	-	TGTGCCAGCAGCGCAGGTGGTTTTAATGAAAAACTGTTTTTT	CASSAGGFNEKLFF
TRBV27	TRBJ2-7	-	TRBD2	TGTGCCAGCAGTGGGGAGGGGGAGCAGTACTTC	CASSGEGEQYF
TRBV5-1	TRBJ2-4	-	-	TGCGCCAGCAGCTCCGGACAGATTCCATCAAACATTCAGTACTTC	CASSSGQIPSNIQYF
TRBV6-5	TRBJ1-6	-	-	TGTGCCAGCAACGGACAGACTAATTCACCCCTCCACTTT	CASNGQTNSPLHF
TRBV2	TRBJ2-1	-	TRBD2	TGTGCCAGCAGGGCGGCAACCTTGGGACTAGCTGTGTACAATGAGCAGTTCTTC	CASRAATLGLAVYNEQFF
TRBV7-2	TRBJ1-2	-	-	TGTGCCAGCAGCACTGGGAGGGAGAACTACTATGGCTACACCTTC	CASSTGRENYYGYTF
TRBV19	TRBJ1-5	-	-	TGTGCCAGTTCGGACCCGGGAGATTATCAGCCCCAGCATTTT	CASSDPGDYQPQHF
TRBV19	TRBJ2-2	few	-	TGTGCCAGTAGTACCCAGGGGGGATCCGGGGAGCTGTTTTTT	CASSTQGGSGELFF
TRBV15	TRBJ2-5	-	-	TGTGCCACCAGCAGGTCCGGGACACCGTACCAAGAGACCCAGTACTTC	CATSRSGTPYQETQYF
TRBV7-9	TRBJ2-5	-	-	TGTGCCAGCAGTCTAGGGGGACGAATACAAGAGACCCAGTACTTC	CASSLGGRIQETQYF
TRBV6-6	TRBJ2-1	-	-	TGTGCCAGCAGTTCCGGACAAAAACTCTACAATGAGCAGTTCTTC	CASSSGQKLYNEQFF
TRBV5-5	TRBJ1-1	-	-	TGTGCCAGCAGCTTGATCTGGGGGGACACTGAAGCTTTCTTT	CASSLIWGDTEAFF
TRBV9	TRBJ2-7	few	-	TGTGCCAGCAGCGTGGCACCGGGCCTCGGGACTTACGAGCAGTACTTC	CASSVAPGLGTYEQYF